Shown below are 19 T cell receptor beta chains from a single sample sequenced in a study of blood T cell repertoires in COVID-19. Some clones are missing from TCRdb's copy, which holds only in-frame ones; the method was immunoSEQ multiplex PCR. Of 75,000 to 90,000 clones in the sample, less than 95% were seen once. What was sequenced was peripheral blood. Every receptor here comes from a man aged 18 to 29 with COVID-19, enrolled during active disease.

V usage is TRBV24-1 and J usage is TRBJ2-2; 11 nucleotides match TRBD2. This CDR3 is 17 amino acids long. Unmatched junction bases numbered 8, after V lost 0 bases and J lost 9 bases. Germline V gives CDR1 KGHDR, CDR2 SFDVKD. The CDR3 bases are TGTGCCACCAGTGATTTGCCTACTAGCGGGAGTAAACGGGAGCTGTTTTTT. As protein: CATSDLPTSGSKRELFF.

The J gene is TRBJ2-7, the V gene TRBV11-2, with 9 bases that match TRBD1. The CDR3 extends over 13 amino acids. CDR1 SGHAT and CDR2 FQNNGV come from the germline V gene. J gave up 6 bases and V 3 bases, and 3 bases lay outside the gene matches. The CDR3 is CASSLGQGFEQYF. The CDR3 DNA follows: TGTGCCAGCAGCTTGGGACAGGGCTTCGAGCAGTACTTC. Complete variable domain (other parts from reference TRBV11-2 and TRBJ2-7): EAGVAQSPRYKIIEKRQSVAFWCNPISGHATLYWYQQILGQGPKLLIQFQNNGVVDDSQLPKDRFSAERLKGVDSTLKIQPAKLEDSAVYLCASSLGQGFEQYFGPGTRLTVT.

The chain has TRBV7-2 and TRBJ1-1, with D hard to call. V was cut by 2 bases and J by 6 bases, with 13 bases left in between. The CDR3 runs 14 residues. Germline loops: CDR1 SGHTA, CDR2 FQGNSA. For the CDR3, the DNA is TGTGCCAGCAGCTTACTATCCGGGTCCCCTGAAGCTTTCTTT. This sequence encodes CASSLLSGSPEAFF.

The J gene is TRBJ2-1, the V gene TRBV4-3, with D perhaps TRBD2 (5 bases). Trimming took off 5 bases at V and 5 bases at J, with 22 bases between the two ends. From germline, CDR1 is LGHNA and CDR2 YSLEER. The CDR3 covers 17 residues. DNA of the CDR3: TGCGCCAGCAGCGCCGGGGTGGCGGATGACTTGGACAATGAGCAGTTCTTC. This gives the protein CASSAGVADDLDNEQFF.

This clone was counted once. This chain connects TRBV7-9 to TRBJ2-7, with a tentative D call TRBD1 (6 bases). Germline CDR1 is SEHNR and CDR2 is FQNEAQ (reference sequence). The ends were cut back, 4 bases at V and 7 bases at J, with 26 bases in the middle. This CDR3 has 17 residues. CDR3 sequence: CASSSTQEQGSGLEQYF. CDR3 nucleotide sequence: TGTGCCAGCAGCTCAACTCAAGAACAGGGTTCCGGTCTTGAGCAGTACTTC.

Only one count was recorded for this clone. V is TRBV29-1 and J is TRBJ2-3; D is ambiguous. The germline V and J ends were trimmed by 6 bases and 0 bases, with 10 bases remaining between them. Germline assignment: CDR1 SQVTM and CDR2 ANQGSEA. This CDR3 is built from 13 residues. This chain's CDR3 is CSVRAMSTDTQYF. The CDR3 nucleotides read TGCAGCGTCCGAGCGATGAGCACAGATACGCAGTATTTT.

In its sample, this clone was seen many times. The chain is built from TRBV7-6 and TRBJ1-1, with D maybe TRBD1 (5 bases). CDR3 length: 16 amino acids. Trimming shortened V by 2 bases and J by 4 bases, and 17 bases separated the two germline ends. The germline gives CDR1 SGHVS, CDR2 FNYEAQ. CDR3 DNA sequence: TGTGCCAGCAGCTTAAAGGCAGGGAAAATCGGCACTGAAGCTTTCTTT. Its translation: CASSLKAGKIGTEAFF. Full variable domain (outside the CDR3, taken from reference TRBV7-6 and TRBJ1-1): GAGVSQSPRYKVTKRGQDVALRCDPISGHVSLYWYRQALGQGPEFLTYFNYEAQQDKSGLPNDRFSAERPEGSISTLTIQRTEQRDSAMYRCASSLKAGKIGTEAFFGQGTRLTVV.

The gene calls are TRBV16 and TRBJ1-2, with 7 bases identical to TRBD1. CDR1 is KGHSY and CDR2 is FQNENV in the germline V gene. This CDR3 contains 15 residues. J was trimmed by 4 bases and V by 3 bases; bases with no gene match: 8. DNA of the CDR3: TGTGCCAGCAGCCATCAGTCAGGGGGACTCTATGGCTACACCTTC. It specifies CASSHQSGGLYGYTF.

This clone was seen a few times. The rearrangement links TRBV6-5 to TRBJ2-7; 10 bases fit TRBD1. With V trimmed by 0 bases and J by 5 bases, 7 bases remained unmatched. CDR1 and CDR2 (germline): MNHEY, SVGAGI. This CDR3 has 16 residues. The CDR3 coding sequence is TGTGCCAGCAGTTACTCTAGGACAGGGGGTCCCAACGAGCAGTACTTC. It encodes CASSYSRTGGPNEQYF.

The chain combines TRBV30 with TRBJ2-1, with 10 bases that match TRBD2. Trimming removed 4 bases from V and 6 bases from J; junction bases left unmatched: 6. CDR3 length equals 14 residues. Germline-derived CDR1 and CDR2 are GTSNPN and SVGIG (reference sequence). This chain's CDR3 is CAWMASGSRNEQFF. CDR3 sequence (DNA): TGTGCCTGGATGGCTAGCGGGAGTCGCAATGAGCAGTTCTTC.

V gene TRBV3-1 (or the pseudogene TRBV3-2) combines with J gene TRBJ2-1, with D possibly being TRBD2 (6 bases). The V end lost 3 bases, the J end lost 0 bases, and 12 bases lay between the germline ends. The CDR3 totals 16 residues. Germline CDR1 is LGHDT and CDR2 is YNNKEL (reference sequence). Written as DNA, the CDR3 is TGTGCCAGCAGCCATCCCCCAGCGGGCTCCTACAATGAGCAGTTCTTC. Protein: CASSHPPAGSYNEQFF.

The J gene is TRBJ2-1, the V gene TRBV5-6, with a possible D match to TRBD2 (5 bases). This CDR3 is built from 12 residues. CDR1 is SGHDT, CDR2 YYEEEE, per germline. Trimming pared 4 bases from V and 10 bases from J, leaving 12 bases between. This CDR3 reads CASSALAYEQFF. The DNA of the CDR3 is TGTGCCAGCAGCGCGCTAGCTTACGAGCAGTTCTTC.

This chain uses TRBV7-2 with TRBJ2-3, with TRBD1 identical over 7 bases. Germline assignment: CDR1 SGHTA and CDR2 FQGNSA. V shed 5 bases, J shed 2 bases, and the junction held 4 bases outside the gene matches. The CDR3 has 14 residues. CDR3 protein: CASSPGQLTDTQYF. CDR3 nucleotide sequence: TGTGCCAGCAGCCCGGGACAGCTCACAGATACGCAGTATTTT. Full variable domain (missing parts from reference TRBV7-2 and TRBJ2-3): GAGVSQSPSNKVTEKGKDVELRCDPISGHTALYWYRQSLGQGLEFLIYFQGNSAPDKSGLPSDRFSAERTGGSVSTLTIQRTQQEDSAVYLCASSPGQLTDTQYFGPGTRLTVL.

The rearrangement joins TRBV7-6 to TRBJ1-5; 9 bases match TRBD1. The CDR3 totals 15 residues. CDR1 is SGHVS and CDR2 is FNYEAQ in the germline V gene. Unmatched junction bases numbered 6, after V lost 3 bases and J lost 6 bases. The CDR3 reads CASSFGTGIGQPQHF. The CDR3 DNA follows: TGTGCCAGCAGCTTCGGGACAGGGATAGGTCAGCCCCAGCATTTT.

The J gene is TRBJ2-1, the V gene TRBV4-3, with D tentatively TRBD1 (6 bases). The CDR3 consists of 15 residues. In germline, CDR1 is LGHNA, CDR2 YSLEER. The V and J ends lost 4 bases and 11 bases respectively, with 21 bases between them. CDR3 in DNA: TGCGCCAGCAGCCCTGGACAGAGCCCCTCGACTAAGCAGTTCTTC. This encodes CASSPGQSPSTKQFF.

This sequence joins TRBV7-8 and TRBJ1-5; TRBD1 aligns across 8 bases. The CDR3 has 14 residues. Germline lookup yields CDR1 SGHVS and CDR2 FQNEAQ. V lost 5 bases, J lost 4 bases, and 4 bases stayed unmatched. CDR3 nucleotide sequence: TGTGCCAGCAGCCGGACAGGGTTGAATCAGCCCCAGCATTTT. Its protein is CASSRTGLNQPQHF.

This clone was counted a single time. The rearrangement joins TRBV5-4 to TRBJ1-1, with D possibly matching TRBD1 (5 bases). The V gene's germline CDR1 is SGHNT and CDR2 YYREEE (reference sequence). The V end was cut by 5 bases, the J end by 1 base, with 15 bases between. The CDR3 sequence is 15 residues long. DNA of the CDR3: TGTGCCAGCAGTCCGGGCGGGGCCCGGAACACTGAAGCTTTCTTT. It encodes CASSPGGARNTEAFF.

The V and J genes are TRBV7-2 and TRBJ2-7; 8 nucleotides line up with TRBD1. The CDR3 is 14 residues long. The germline CDR1 and CDR2 sequences are SGHTA and FQGNSA. V shed 10 bases and J 5 bases; nucleotides not matched to a gene: 13. The CDR3 nucleotides are TGTGCCACCGCCCCAGGGGGCACTGTCGACGAGCAGTACTTC. It encodes CATAPGGTVDEQYF.

The chain recombines TRBV2 with TRBJ2-4, with a weak D call TRBD2 (5 bases). CDR3 length: 13 amino acids. V was cut by 8 bases and J by 0 bases, with 8 bases left in between. The germline V gene encodes CDR1 SNHLY and CDR2 FYNNEI. The CDR3 coding sequence is TGTGCCAGCCTAGGACTAGCCAAAAACATTCAGTACTTC. This encodes CASLGLAKNIQYF.